This TCR beta chain was sequenced in a study of T cells after yellow fever vaccination (dated by TCRdb to the late 2010s). With respect to the entire study: The SMART-Seq v4 Ultra Low Input RNA kit was used to prepare libraries from fractions with low cell numbers. Blood was collected at multiple timepoints before and after primary and secondary immunization, and bulk PBMC replicates and cell subsets were isolated. Two healthy male donors made up the cohort, one aged 18 to 30 years and the other aged 30 to 40 years. To follow T-cell clones before and after both primary and booster YFV17D yellow fever vaccination, bulk TCR alpha and beta repertoires underwent longitudinal sequencing. General study outcomes and caveats: After the booster, most clones that had expanded after primary vaccination were detected again (approximately 97% of CD4 and 70% to 90% of CD8), suggesting broad maintenance of memory. The secondary T-cell response was found to be weaker but faster than the primary response, with a peak reached on day 5 rather than on day 15. FACS-sorted repertoires could contain abundant contaminating clonotypes from the bulk population, so computational filtering was required. A small share of clonotypes was detected in both CD4 and CD8 compartments, with the overlap likely arising from convergent recombination. Only a couple of donors were included in the study, so the extent to which the findings can be generalized is limited.

This clonotype was picked up many times. The antigen it recognizes is unknown. Base quality data are lacking; no much larger clone is found one base away. Synthesis of TCR cDNA relied on 5'RACE template switching, a step that introduced a universal primer site along with unique molecular identifiers. cDNA synthesis was primed from both the TCR alpha and TCR beta constant segments. Two PCR steps were used to amplify libraries, with sample barcodes and sequencing adapters being added in the second step. Sequencing of libraries was performed on Illumina HiSeq 2500 (2x100 bp) or NovaSeq (2x150 bp). The published analysis was carried out like this. Demultiplexing of reads and collapsing into UMI consensus sequences were performed with MIGEC, and V(D)J alignment was carried out with MiXCR. Vaccine-responding clonotypes were identified with edgeR using replicate PBMC samples, with FDR below 0.01 and a log2 fold change above 5 up to day 15 being required. Each bulk clonotype received a CD4 or CD8 identity based on whether the sequenced CD4 or CD8 repertoire contained that clonotype at higher abundance. TCRdb handled the public reads itself, with Q25 trimming in fastp and clone calling in MiXCR, and kept productive beta chains. Each entry merges the rows of one CDR3 protein and shows their most common DNA and genes. TCRdb's processing, not the study's, gives the V and J calls here. In this sample the table shows around 150,000 distinct CDR3 sequences, around 7% of which occur a single time. 2.5% of the sample is held by the ten biggest clonotypes.

Per the publication, the treatment or condition label means: live attenuated yellow fever vaccine strain. PBMCs were isolated from peripheral blood using a standard Ficoll-Paque protocol. Dynabeads CD4 and CD8 positive selection kits were used to isolate the CD4 and CD8 T-cell fractions. RNA was extracted with TriZol from bulk PBMCs, CD4 and CD8 fractions, and dextramer-positive and dextramer-negative fractions. There are 13 amino acids in the CDR3, from cysteine to phenylalanine inclusive. Only CDR3 DNA is held: 39 bases, read in frame from base 1. The germline V gene (reference sequence) gives CDR1 as MNHEY and CDR2 as SMNVEV. Ends trimmed: V by 8 bases, J by 6 bases; bases unmatched to a gene: 9.

This receptor chain uses TRBV27 and TRBJ1-1; 7 central bases correspond to TRBD1. Sequenced material: CD4+ T cells sorted from PBMCs, taken 4 to 6 days after the first yellow fever vaccination. The sequence derives from a man between 18 and 29 years old who received the YFV17D yellow fever vaccine. The CDR3 has the sequence CASGQQGLSEAFF. The DNA sequence reads TGTGCCAGCGGACAACAGGGGCTCTCTGAAGCTTTCTTT.